This entry concerns a single T cell receptor (beta chain). No antigen is known for it. The sample originates from a study of OX40 agonist ivuxolimab in advanced cancers. Looking at the study overall: Checkpoint inhibitors had been given previously to over 30% of patients. In three patients, partial responses were observed, one with hepatocellular carcinoma and two with cutaneous melanoma.

Study-wide results and caveats: Patients with a partial response at 0.1-3.0 mg/kg had among the lowest clonal expansion. Averaged across samples, CD8+ T cells carried more expanded clones than CD4+ did.

Libraries were prepared by immunoSEQ multiplex PCR; TCRdb keeps only in-frame clonotypes and omits some of them. The sample includes more than 70,000 clones, approximately 85% seen only once; the top ten take around a quarter. The CDR3 loop spans 14 amino acids. CDR1 and CDR2 from the germline V gene are MNHEY and SMNVEV (reference sequence). Trimming removed 5 bases at V and 3 bases at J, with 14 bases between. This receptor was identified in an adult with an advanced solid tumor such as melanoma, head and neck, liver or kidney cancer. The chain links TRBV27 to TRBJ2-7; possibly TRBD1 for D (5 bases). This specimen consisted of CD4+ or CD8+ T cells sorted from blood, obtained in a trial of the OX40 agonist ivuxolimab. In nucleotides, the CDR3 is TGTGCCAGCAGTCTGGCAGGGTCCCTCTACGAGCAGTACTTC. It codes for CASSLAGSLYEQYF.